This record concerns one TCR beta chain sequence. The antigen is unknown. The data originate from a study of graft-versus-host responses after intestinal transplantation. Looking at the study overall: Each patient got anti-thymocyte globulin induction, then tacrolimus and steroids for about 3 years. Study-wide results and limits: Present in recipient marrow, GvH clones included some that appeared first in ileum or blood.

V dropped 0 bases and J dropped 4; count of bases not matched to a gene: 2. Germline CDR1 WNHNN, CDR2 SYGVQD (reference sequence). This CDR3 is built from 16 residues. Using immunoSEQ multiplex PCR, the repertoire was profiled, and TCRdb retains in-frame clones only, with some absent. Here the sample spans some 62,000 clones, 90% to 95% being singletons. This rearrangement joins TRBV10-1 to TRBJ2-1; 11 nucleotides align to TRBD2. The sample was unstimulated CD8+ T cells sorted from spleen or lymph node cells, taken before transplant. The clonotype was recovered from a human donor who was the organ donor for an intestinal transplant. In nucleotides, the CDR3 is TGCGCCAGCAGTGAGTCAGGGACTAGCGGTTACAATGAGCAGTTCTTC. It translates to CASSESGTSGYNEQFF.